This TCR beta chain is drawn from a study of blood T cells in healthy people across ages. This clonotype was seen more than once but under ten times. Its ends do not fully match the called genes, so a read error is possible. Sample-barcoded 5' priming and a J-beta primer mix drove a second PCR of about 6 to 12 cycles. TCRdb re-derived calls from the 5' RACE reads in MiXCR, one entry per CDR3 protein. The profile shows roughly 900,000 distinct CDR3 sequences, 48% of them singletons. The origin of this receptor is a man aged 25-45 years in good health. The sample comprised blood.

The CDR3 protein is CSARGRPSNTGELFF. CDR3 DNA sequence: TGCAGTGCAAGAGGGCGGCCCTCGAACACCGGGGAGCTGTTTTTT. The rearrangement links TRBV20-1 to TRBJ2-2; D is perhaps TRBD2 (5 bases). Germline assignment: CDR1 DFQATT and CDR2 SNEGSKA (reference sequence). The length of the CDR3 is 15 residues.